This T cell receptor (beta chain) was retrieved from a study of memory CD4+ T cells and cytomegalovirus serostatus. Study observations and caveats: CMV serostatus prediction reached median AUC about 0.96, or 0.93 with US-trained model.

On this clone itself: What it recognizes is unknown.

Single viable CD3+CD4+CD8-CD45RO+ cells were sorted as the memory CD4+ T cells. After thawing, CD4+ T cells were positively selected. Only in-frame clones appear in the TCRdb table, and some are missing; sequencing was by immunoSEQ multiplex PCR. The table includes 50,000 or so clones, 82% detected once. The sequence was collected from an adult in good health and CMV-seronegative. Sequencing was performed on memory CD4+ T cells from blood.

CDR3 sequence (DNA): TGTGCCAGCAGTCCGGGCAGGAGCAATCAGCCCCAGCATTTT. This translates into CASSPGRSNQPQHF. The chain combines TRBV2 with TRBJ1-5, with D unclear. Trimming took 5 bases from V and 1 from J, leaving 9 bases between them. The CDR3 spans 14 residues. CDR1 and CDR2 (germline): SNHLY, FYNNEI.